These 8 T cell receptor beta chains came from one sample sequenced in a study of cytomegalovirus exposure and HLA in healthy donors. It was with 60 Vbeta and 13 Jbeta primers that the PCR ran. The table came from immunoSEQ multiplex PCR; TCRdb's copy has only in-frame clones and leaves some out. The repertoire has about 110,000 clones, approximately 81% of them found once; the top ten carry about 2.7%. The material sequenced was PBMCs. These receptor sequences come from a woman younger than 35 in good health and CMV-seropositive.

This clone was counted a single time. The junction departs from germline at one end; a sequencing error may be responsible. The CDR3 sequence: CDSSVQTGGKDTDTQYF. The CDR3, as DNA: TGCGACAGCAGCGTACAAACAGGGGGGAAGGACACAGATACGCAGTATTTT. This chain uses TRBV5-1 with TRBJ2-3; 8 nucleotides align to TRBD1. This CDR3 comprises 17 residues. Germline values: CDR1 SGHRS, CDR2 YFSETQ.

The chain has TRBV29-1 and TRBJ1-1; D remains unclear. V lost 4 bases and J 4 bases, leaving 10 bases between the germline ends. This CDR3 is 12 amino acids long. In germline, CDR1 is SQVTM, CDR2 ANQGSEA. This CDR3 reads CSVAREITEAFF. In DNA, the CDR3 is TGCAGCGTTGCTAGGGAGATCACTGAAGCTTTCTTT.

The J gene is TRBJ2-2, the V gene TRBV5-4, with TRBD1 identical over 8 bases. The germline gives CDR1 SGHNT, CDR2 YYREEE (reference sequence). J gave up 4 bases and V 0 bases, and 8 bases lay outside the gene matches. The CDR3 spans 17 residues. In DNA form, the CDR3 reads TGTGCCAGCAGCTTGGGGGGGGCAGGGGGCGGCACCGGGGAGCTGTTTTTT. This codes for CASSLGGAGGGTGELFF. Full variable domain (rest looked up from reference TRBV5-4 and TRBJ2-2): ETGVTQSPTHLIKTRGQQVTLRCSSQSGHNTVSWYQQALGQGPQFIFQYYREEENGRGNFPPRFSGLQFPNYSSELNVNALELDDSALYLCASSLGGAGGGTGELFFGEGSRLTVL.

This sequence joins TRBV5-1 and TRBJ2-5, with no clear D. Trimming cost V 1 base and J 1 base, with 5 bases left between them. CDR1 is SGHRS and CDR2 is YFSETQ in the germline V gene. This CDR3 spans 13 amino acids. The CDR3 coding sequence is TGCGCCAGCAGCTTGCTCTTCCAAGAGACCCAGTACTTC. Translating gives CASSLLFQETQYF.

The CDR3, as DNA: TGCGCCAGCAGCTTGGGGACTAGCGGATCCAATGAGCAGTTCTTC. It codes for CASSLGTSGSNEQFF. The rearrangement joins TRBV5-1 to TRBJ2-1, with 10 bases lining up with TRBD2. V lost 0 bases and J lost 6; bases outside the gene matches: 3. Germline values: CDR1 SGHRS, CDR2 YFSETQ. The CDR3 sequence is 15 residues long.

The chain joins TRBV4-1 to TRBJ2-7; 7 positions match TRBD1. Germline CDR1 reads MGHRA; CDR2 reads YSYEKL. Trimming removed 4 bases from V and 1 base from J; junction bases left unmatched: 13. This CDR3 comprises 17 residues. CDR3 sequence (DNA): TGCGCCAGCAGCCTAGACCCCGGGACAGTTCTTTCCTACGAGCAGTACTTC. It is translated as CASSLDPGTVLSYEQYF.

A single count supports this clone. V is TRBV2 and J is TRBJ2-3; 8 bases map to TRBD2. Germline V gene lookup returns CDR1 SNHLY and CDR2 FYNNEI. Trimming removed 6 bases from V and 6 bases from J; junction bases left unmatched: 17. The CDR3 totals 17 residues. The CDR3 protein is CASRPTERESRVDTQYF. The CDR3 DNA is TGTGCCAGCAGACCCACCGAGCGGGAGAGCCGGGTCGATACGCAGTATTTT. Together with reference TRBV2 and TRBJ2-3, the CDR3 gives the full variable domain: EPEVTQTPSHQVTQMGQEVILRCVPISNHLYFYWYRQILGQKVEFLVSFYNNEISEKSEIFDDQFSVERPDGSNFTLKIRSTKLEDSAMYFCASRPTERESRVDTQYFGPGTRLTVL.

The chain employs TRBV19 and TRBJ1-6, with a weak D call TRBD1 (6 bases). The germline V and J ends were trimmed by 6 bases and 10 bases, with 10 bases remaining between them. Germline assignment: CDR1 LNHDA and CDR2 SQIVND (reference sequence). This CDR3 has 12 residues. The chain's CDR3 is CASSNRESPLHF. The CDR3 nucleotides read TGTGCCAGTAGCAACAGGGAGTCACCCCTCCACTTT.